This is a list of T cell receptor beta chains from one sample in a study of blood T cells in healthy people across ages. TCRdb re-called the 5' RACE reads with MiXCR, one entry per CDR3 protein. The data contain around 1.1 million distinct CDR3 sequences, around two fifths of them singletons. Sequencing input: blood. Receptors originate from a man younger than 35 in good health. CDR3s include the opening cysteine and the closing phenylalanine or tryptophan. The order of the fields is J gene, V gene, clone size, CDR3 protein. Rows give clone size only sometimes, using once, few, many, or a class for an expanded clone.

>TRBJ2-7|TRBV12-3/TRBV12-4|NA
CVSSLGSYEQYF
>NA|TRBV4-1|NA
CASSQPQETQFF
>TRBJ1-2|TRBV12-3/TRBV12-4|NA
CASSPAGTPYGYTF
>TRBJ1-2|TRBV7-9|NA
CASSFSDRGEYGCTF
>TRBJ2-2|TRBV7-3|NA
CVSSSSLTGGELFF
>TRBJ2-3|TRBV9|NA
CANSVSRGAGTDTQYF
>TRBJ2-5|TRBV20-1|NA
CSARTPLQETQYF
>TRBJ1-5|TRBV6-5|few
CASSTRENSNQPQHF
>TRBJ2-2|TRBV12-3/TRBV12-4|NA
CASSFEDRGPTGELFF
>TRBJ2-3|TRBV7-2|NA
CASSLAGRAVPDTQYF
>TRBJ1-1|TRBV6-5|many
CASSIQGATEAFF
>TRBJ1-1|TRBV6-1|NA
CAISGGGTEAFF
>TRBJ1-1|TRBV28|NA
CASRPIRDRPNTEAFF
>TRBJ2-7|TRBV20-1|NA
CSEGTGWEQYF
>TRBJ1-2|TRBV7-2|NA
CASSNRMTYGYTF